In its sample, the clone carrying this T cell receptor beta chain was seen many times. As yet, its antigen is unknown. These data belong to a study of post-analysis software for immune sequencing data. Study details: Recorded disease courses covered relapsing-remitting, secondary progressive and progressive-relapsing multiple sclerosis. Some patients had no subtype annotation. Findings and caveats of the study: Patients carried roughly 5 TRBV segments more frequently than controls did, and TRBV5-6, TRBV5-1 and TRBV20-1 were among them. Pronounced co-clustering by F measure was evident among identically batched samples. Significantly lower normalized Chao1 diversity was seen in multiple sclerosis patients than in controls.

The CDR3 has 13 residues. Germline lookup yields CDR1 SQVTM and CDR2 ANQGSEA. V lost 6 bases, J lost 5 bases, and 5 bases stayed unmatched. Unique molecular identifiers were built into the TCR beta cDNA libraries. Roughly 500,000 cDNA molecules were obtained from about 1 to 10 million T cells. TCRdb analysed the PCR reads with MiXCR anew, one entry per CDR3 protein. The repertoire has about 380,000 distinct CDR3 sequences, approximately 33% of them found once; the top ten carry around an eighth. Sequenced input: blood. The TCR was taken from a girl aged 10-17 years with multiple sclerosis. This rearrangement joins TRBV29-1 to TRBJ2-1, with 9 bases matching TRBD1. CDR3 bases: TGCAGCGTCGTGGGACAGGGTGACAATGAGCAGTTCTTC. Translation gives CSVVGQGDNEQFF.